The T cell receptor beta chain described here comes from a study of blood T cell repertoires in COVID-19. Study-level information: Italy, Spain and the United States were the sources of the convalescent and acute COVID-19 samples. PBMCs, B-cell-depleted T cells, or T cells were the source of the cDNA or gDNA that made up the material.

Methods used by the authors: For nucleated cells, counts were estimated from reference gene primer amplification. Profiling relied on immunoSEQ multiplex PCR, and the TCRdb table lists in-frame clones only, not all of them. D and trimming come from the DNA, and the V and J calls and clone size come from that table. The repertoire includes 200,000 to 300,000 clones, more than 80% of them detected once, and 3.7% sits in the top ten. V lost 1 base, J lost 4 bases, and 12 bases lay in between. CDR1 and CDR2 (germline): SGHRS, YFSETQ. The CDR3 contains 14 residues. This rearrangement joins TRBV5-1 to TRBJ2-7, with D unclear. The source of this sequence is a middle-aged woman with acute or convalescent COVID-19. What was sequenced was peripheral blood. The DNA of the CDR3 is TGCGCCAGCAGCTTGCGAGGAGCCGGGTACGAGCAGTACGTC. The encoded protein is CASSLRGAGYEQYV.